This T cell receptor (beta chain) comes out of a study of shared clonotypes between healthy human individuals. The CDR3 covers 15 residues. CDR1 SEHNR and CDR2 FQNEAQ come from the germline V gene (reference sequence). V lost 5 bases, J lost 2 bases, and 13 bases lay in between. A 200 ng quantity of DNA, 30,000 to 35,000 T cell genomes, went into the sorted-subset replicate PCRs. Measured with immunoSEQ multiplex PCR; TCRdb has only the in-frame clones, and not every one. The sample contains about a million clones, approximately 75% of which appear only once. What was sequenced was memory CD4+ T cells from PBMCs. The sample's subset: CD45RA-negative fraction. This clonotype was sampled from a young man in good health. Some clones in this sample may be carry-over from other donors' samples. The J gene is TRBJ1-5, the V gene TRBV7-9; D is perhaps TRBD1 (6 bases). Here the CDR3 DNA reads TGTGCCAGCAGCCGAGGGGGTAATGGCAATCAGCCCCAGCATTTT. Translation: CASSRGGNGNQPQHF.